This T cell receptor (beta chain) comes out of a study of post-analysis software for immune sequencing data. Study background: Included courses were relapsing-remitting and secondary progressive multiple sclerosis; progressive-relapsing multiple sclerosis was also included. Whole-study findings and limits: Patients used about 5 TRBV segments, including TRBV5-6, TRBV5-1 and TRBV20-1, more often than controls.

Unique molecular identifiers tagged the TCR beta cDNA libraries. Around 500,000 cDNA molecules were obtained per 1 to 10 million input T cells. TCRdb reanalysed the PCR reads using MiXCR and keeps one entry per CDR3 protein. This sample yields 750,000 to 950,000 distinct CDR3 sequences, of which about 57% are seen a single time; approximately 4.5% belongs to the top ten. V shed 4 bases and J 0 bases; nucleotides not matched to a gene: 7. Germline values: CDR1 LNHNV, CDR2 YYDKDF (reference sequence). CDR3 length: 16 residues. This clonotype was observed a handful of times. As yet, its antigen is unknown.

Sequenced input: blood. The V call is TRBV15, the J call TRBJ2-3; 7 nucleotides line up with TRBD2. This sequence originates from a girl aged 10-17 years with multiple sclerosis. CDR3 amino acids: CATSTLAGTSTDTQYF. CDR3 bases: TGTGCCACCAGCACCTTAGCGGGTACTAGCACAGATACGCAGTATTTT. Based on the CDR3 plus reference TRBV15 and TRBJ2-3, the full variable domain is DAMVIQNPRYQVTQFGKPVTLSCSQTLNHNVMYWYQQKSSQAPKLLFHYYDKDFNNEADTPDNFQSRRPNTSFCFLDIRSPGLGDTAMYLCATSTLAGTSTDTQYFGPGTRLTVL.